The T cell receptor beta chain described here comes from a study of blood T cell repertoires in COVID-19. Study at large: PBMCs, B-cell-depleted T cells, or T cells were the source of the cDNA or gDNA that made up the material.

Authors' processing steps: Nucleated cell counts were estimated from reference gene primer amplification. Sequencing used immunoSEQ multiplex PCR; TCRdb keeps in-frame clones, though not all of them. V, J and clone size are taken as reported in that table, and D and trimming were inferred from the DNA itself. Of 400,000 or so clones listed, about 90% are singletons. Participant ages covered about 18 to 100 years across some 25 US areas. Resolution of symptoms, clearance, or two negative PCRs was present in recovered Cohort 3 donors. Germline CDR1 reads MNHNY; CDR2 reads SVGAGI (reference sequence). The CDR3 loop spans 15 amino acids. V lost 8 bases and J 4 bases, leaving 15 bases between the germline ends.

This TCR was sampled from a man aged 18-30 years who had recovered from COVID-19. The chain is built from TRBV6-6 and TRBJ2-6; the D gene is possibly TRBD2 (5 bases). The specimen sequenced was PBMCs or T cells enriched from blood (not recorded which). The CDR3 sequence: CASLSGPVGANVLTF. In DNA, the CDR3 is TGTGCCAGCCTGAGCGGCCCCGTGGGGGCCAACGTCCTGACTTTC.